Presented here are 16 T cell receptor beta chains from one specimen sequenced in a study of CD8 T cells in ankylosing spondylitis. MiXCR, applied by TCRdb to the 5' RACE reads, yields one record per CDR3 protein. The sample has around 490,000 distinct CDR3 sequences, less than 6% seen once. Regarding the study as a whole: Ankylosing spondylitis blood appeared to carry a characteristic TCR beta motif of several highly homologous variants.

For these receptors, no antigen is known. Material: blood, either unsorted or a sorted T cell fraction (not recorded which). The source is a male donor with ankylosing spondylitis.

In its sample, this clonotype was seen a few times. The gene calls are TRBV3-1 and TRBJ1-1; TRBD1 might be the D (5 bases). The germline V and J ends were trimmed by 4 bases and 4 bases, with 10 bases remaining between them. The CDR3 length is 13 residues. The germline gives CDR1 LGHDT, CDR2 YNNKEL (reference sequence). Here the CDR3 reads CASSRFGGTEAFF. The CDR3 bases are TGTGCCAGCAGCCGATTTGGGGGCACTGAAGCTTTCTTT.

This clonotype was detected many times. This chain uses TRBV10-3 with TRBJ2-7; 7 bases are shared with TRBD1. Germline lookup yields CDR1 ENHRY and CDR2 SYGVKD. The ends lost 6 bases at V and 0 bases at J; junction bases unmatched: 8. The CDR3 covers 15 residues. The CDR3 sequence: CAIRVDRLYSYEQYF. The CDR3 DNA reads TGTGCCATCAGGGTGGACAGGCTTTACTCCTACGAGCAGTACTTC.

This clonotype was recorded many times. This chain links TRBV5-5 with TRBJ1-4, with 7 bases that match TRBD1. CDR1 and CDR2 from the germline V gene are SGHKS and YYEKEE (reference sequence). V lost 4 bases to trimming and J lost 6 bases; unmatched junction nucleotides: 12. This CDR3 spans 16 amino acids. In DNA form, the CDR3 reads TGTGCCAGCAGCCGGGCCCCGACAGGGACCGATGAAAAACTGTTTTTT. It is translated as CASSRAPTGTDEKLFF. The full variable domain, rest sourced from reference TRBV5-5 and TRBJ1-4, is DAGVTQSPTHLIKTRGQQVTLRCSPISGHKSVSWYQQVLGQGPQFIFQYYEKEERGRGNFPDRFSARQFPNYSSELNVNALLLGDSALYLCASSRAPTGTDEKLFFGSGTQLSVL.

This clonotype came up many times. The chain employs TRBV5-1 and TRBJ2-3, with D perhaps matching TRBD2 (6 bases). The CDR3 has 14 amino acids. Germline values: CDR1 SGHRS, CDR2 YFSETQ. The germline V and J ends were trimmed by 3 bases and 4 bases, with 12 bases remaining between them. The CDR3 loop is CASSSWTKSDTQYF. The CDR3 coding sequence is TGCGCCAGCAGCTCCTGGACTAAATCAGATACGCAGTATTTT.

This clonotype has ten or more counts. The chain combines TRBV10-3 with TRBJ2-1; TRBD2 agrees at 8 bases. J lost 0 bases, V lost 4 bases, and 14 bases had no gene match. The CDR3 totals 19 residues. CDR1 is ENHRY and CDR2 is SYGVKD in the germline V gene. CDR3 residues: CAISVLAPTSGGSYNEQFF. Here the CDR3 DNA reads TGTGCCATCAGTGTTTTGGCACCTACTAGCGGTGGCTCCTACAATGAGCAGTTCTTC.

Ten or more counts support this clonotype. V usage is TRBV20-1 and J usage is TRBJ1-5; D ambiguous. The CDR3 runs to 13 residues. CDR1 is DFQATT and CDR2 is SNEGSKA in the germline V gene (reference sequence). Trimming stripped 4 bases from V and 6 bases from J, with 13 bases between. The CDR3 sequence: CSATGRRFQPQHF. The CDR3 nucleotides read TGCAGTGCTACAGGCCGCCGGTTTCAGCCCCAGCATTTT.

There are many counts of this clonotype. The genes are TRBV5-1 and TRBJ2-6, with D perhaps being TRBD1 or TRBD2 (5 bases each). The CDR3 consists of 20 residues. Germline V gives CDR1 SGHRS, CDR2 YFSETQ. V was clipped by 3 bases and J by 0 bases, with 22 bases between them. The CDR3 reads CASSSGRWGLSYSGANVLTF. DNA for the CDR3: TGCGCCAGCAGCTCCGGCAGATGGGGGTTATCGTACTCTGGGGCCAACGTCCTGACTTTC.

Concerning this clonotype itself: A much bigger clone sits one base away, suggesting this may be a read error. The rearrangement links TRBV7-9 to TRBJ2-7; 8 positions agree with TRBD1. This CDR3 has 14 residues. Germline lookup yields CDR1 SEHNR and CDR2 FQNEAQ (reference sequence). The CDR3 sequence is CASSDRTGSYEQCF. CDR3 coding DNA: TGTGCCAGCAGCGACCGGACAGGGTCCTACGAGCAGTGCTTC.

At least ten counts were recorded for this clonotype. This chain links TRBV12-3 or TRBV12-4 with TRBJ2-1, with 8 positions matching TRBD2. The CDR3 is 17 residues long. With V trimmed by 4 bases and J by 8 bases, 16 bases remained unmatched. CDR3 sequence: CASSSGPGTSREDEQFF. The CDR3 region has the DNA TGTGCCAGCAGTTCGGGACCCGGGACTAGTAGGGAGGATGAGCAGTTCTTC.

This clonotype was recorded at least ten times. The rearrangement uses TRBV4-3 and TRBJ2-3; 11 bases are a match to TRBD2. Germline CDR1 reads LGHNA; CDR2 reads YSLEER. Losses at the gene ends were 4 bases for V and 5 bases for J; bases not matched to a gene: 5. The CDR3 covers 15 residues. The CDR3 spells CASSRSGGAVDTQYF. CDR3 nucleotides: TGCGCCAGCAGCCGTAGCGGGGGGGCCGTAGATACGCAGTATTTT.

This clonotype has at least ten counts. The V and J genes are TRBV11-2 and TRBJ2-4; TRBD2 agrees at 7 bases. V was clipped by 3 bases and J by 15 bases; unmatched bases: 5. CDR1 is SGHAT, CDR2 FQNNGV, per germline. CDR3 length equals 11 residues. The CDR3 DNA reads as TGTGCCAGCAGCTTCATGGGACTAATGTACTTC. This sequence encodes CASSFMGLMYF.

This clonotype came up a few times. CDR3 region: CASSPQRASGRTDTQYF. CDR3 coding DNA: TGTGCCAGCTCACCTCAGAGGGCTAGCGGGAGAACGGATACGCAGTATTTT. The gene calls are TRBV18 and TRBJ2-3; 10 bases match TRBD2. From germline, CDR1 is KGHSH and CDR2 LQKENI. This CDR3 has 17 amino acids. Trimming removed 3 bases from V and 6 bases from J; junction bases left unmatched: 12.

This clonotype was observed at least ten times. V is TRBV29-1 and J is TRBJ2-2, with TRBD1 as a possible D gene (6 bases). V was shortened by 6 bases and J by 2 bases, with 16 bases between the two germline ends. This CDR3 spans 15 amino acids. Looked up from germline, CDR1 is SQVTM and CDR2 is ANQGSEA. The CDR3 sequence: CSVEKPGHNTGELFF. The CDR3 region has the DNA TGCAGCGTCGAGAAACCGGGACACAACACCGGGGAGCTGTTTTTT.

This clonotype was recorded many times. V usage is TRBV4-3 and J usage is TRBJ2-7, with D perhaps TRBD1 (5 bases). Germline CDR1 reads LGHNA; CDR2 reads YSLEER. The CDR3 runs 15 residues. Trimming cost V 0 bases and J 4 bases, with 13 bases left between them. This CDR3 reads CASSQDLGGAYEQYF. DNA for the CDR3: TGCGCCAGCAGCCAAGATCTAGGTGGGGCTTACGAGCAGTACTTC.

This clonotype was seen a few times. The chain couples TRBV3-1 to TRBJ1-2; D remains ambiguous. Germline-derived CDR1 and CDR2 are LGHDT and YNNKEL (reference sequence). With 5 bases removed from V and 3 bases from J, the gap between germline ends came to 13 bases. This CDR3 has 14 amino acids. The CDR3 DNA reads as TGTGCCAGCAGCTATGCAGCAGGCTACTATGGCTACACCTTC. Its translation is CASSYAAGYYGYTF.

This clonotype was seen a handful of times. The chain recombines TRBV20-1 with TRBJ2-1, with 10 bases that match TRBD2. Trimming at V came to 6 bases and at J to 7 bases, leaving 12 bases not matched to a gene. CDR1 and CDR2 (germline): DFQATT, SNEGSKA (reference sequence). CDR3 length: 15 residues. The CDR3 sequence: CSARPSGRGWNEQFF. The CDR3 DNA reads TGCAGTGCAAGGCCTAGCGGGAGAGGATGGAATGAGCAGTTCTTC.